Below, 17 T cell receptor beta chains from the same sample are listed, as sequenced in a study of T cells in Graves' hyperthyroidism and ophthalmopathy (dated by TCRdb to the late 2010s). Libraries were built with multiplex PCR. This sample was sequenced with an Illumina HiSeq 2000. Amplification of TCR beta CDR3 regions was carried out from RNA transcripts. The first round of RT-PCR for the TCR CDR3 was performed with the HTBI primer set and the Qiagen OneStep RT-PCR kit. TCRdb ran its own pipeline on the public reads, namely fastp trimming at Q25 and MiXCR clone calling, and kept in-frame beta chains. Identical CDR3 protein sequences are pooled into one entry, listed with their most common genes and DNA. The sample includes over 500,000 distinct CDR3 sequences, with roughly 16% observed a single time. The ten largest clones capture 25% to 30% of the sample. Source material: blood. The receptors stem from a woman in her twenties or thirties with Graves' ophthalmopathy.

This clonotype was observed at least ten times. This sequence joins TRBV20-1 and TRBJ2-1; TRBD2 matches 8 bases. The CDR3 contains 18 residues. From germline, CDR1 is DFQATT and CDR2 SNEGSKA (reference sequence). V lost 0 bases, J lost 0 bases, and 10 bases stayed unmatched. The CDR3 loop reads CSARDPRLAGTSYNEQFF. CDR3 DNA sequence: TGCAGTGCTAGAGACCCCCGGCTAGCGGGTACCTCCTACAATGAGCAGTTCTTC.

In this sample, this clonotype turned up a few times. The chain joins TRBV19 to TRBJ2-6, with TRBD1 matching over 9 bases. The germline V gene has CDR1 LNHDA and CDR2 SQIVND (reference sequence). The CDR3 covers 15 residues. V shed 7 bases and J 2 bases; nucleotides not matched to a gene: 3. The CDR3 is CASTTGGAGANVLTF. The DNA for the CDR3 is TGTGCCAGTACCACAGGGGGCGCTGGGGCCAACGTCCTGACTTTC.

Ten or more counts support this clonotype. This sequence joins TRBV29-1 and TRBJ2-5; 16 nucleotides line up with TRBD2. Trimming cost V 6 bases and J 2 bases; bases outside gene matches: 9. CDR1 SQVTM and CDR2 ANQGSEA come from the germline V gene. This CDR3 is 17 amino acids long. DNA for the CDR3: TGCAGCGTCGGCGGGACTAGCGGGAGGGCCGAACAAGAGACCCAGTACTTC. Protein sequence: CSVGGTSGRAEQETQYF.

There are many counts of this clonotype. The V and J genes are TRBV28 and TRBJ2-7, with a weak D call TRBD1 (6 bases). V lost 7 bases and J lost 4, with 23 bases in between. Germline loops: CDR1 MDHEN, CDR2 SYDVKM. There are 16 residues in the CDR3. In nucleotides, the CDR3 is TGTGCCAGCACTCTAGTTTTCCCCTTGGACAGTTACGAGCAGTACTTC. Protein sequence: CASTLVFPLDSYEQYF.

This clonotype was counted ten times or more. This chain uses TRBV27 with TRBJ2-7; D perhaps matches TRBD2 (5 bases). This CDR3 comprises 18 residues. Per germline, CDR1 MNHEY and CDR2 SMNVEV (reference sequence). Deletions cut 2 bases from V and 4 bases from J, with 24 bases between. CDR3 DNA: TGTGCCAGCAGTTTAAATCGGGCGGGCTTCACGGGATCGTACGAGCAGTACTTC. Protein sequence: CASSLNRAGFTGSYEQYF.

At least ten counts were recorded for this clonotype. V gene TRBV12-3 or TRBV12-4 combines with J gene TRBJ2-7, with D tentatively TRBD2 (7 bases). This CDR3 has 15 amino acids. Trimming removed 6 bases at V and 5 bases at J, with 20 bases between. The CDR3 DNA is TGTGCCAGCAGCCCGACCTTCGGGGGGCGACACGAGCAGTACTTC. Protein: CASSPTFGGRHEQYF.

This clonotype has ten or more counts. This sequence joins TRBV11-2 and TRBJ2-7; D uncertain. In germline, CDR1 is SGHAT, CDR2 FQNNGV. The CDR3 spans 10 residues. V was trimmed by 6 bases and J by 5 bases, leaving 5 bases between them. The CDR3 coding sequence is TGTGCCAGCAGTGGGCACGAGCAGTACTTC. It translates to CASSGHEQYF.

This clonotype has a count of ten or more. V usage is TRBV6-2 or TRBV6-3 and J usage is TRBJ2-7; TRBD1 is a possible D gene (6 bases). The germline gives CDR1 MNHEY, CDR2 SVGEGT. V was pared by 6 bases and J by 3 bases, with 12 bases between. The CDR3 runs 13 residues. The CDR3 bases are TGTGCCAGCAGCTCAGGGGAAGACTACGAGCAGTACTTC. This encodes CASSSGEDYEQYF.

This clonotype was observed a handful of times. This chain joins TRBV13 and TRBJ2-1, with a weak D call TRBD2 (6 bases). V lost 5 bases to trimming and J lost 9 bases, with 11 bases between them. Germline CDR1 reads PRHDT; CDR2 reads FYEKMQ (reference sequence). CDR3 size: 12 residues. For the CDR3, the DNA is TGTGCCAGCAGCCTCCGGGGGAGTGAGCAGTTCTTC. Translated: CASSLRGSEQFF.

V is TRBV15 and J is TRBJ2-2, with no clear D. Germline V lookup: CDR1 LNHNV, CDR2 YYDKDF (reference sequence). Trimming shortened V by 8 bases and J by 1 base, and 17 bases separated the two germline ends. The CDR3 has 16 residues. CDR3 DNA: TGTGCCACCCAGCCCGGGCAGGCCATGAACACCGGGGAGCTGTTTTTT. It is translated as CATQPGQAMNTGELFF.

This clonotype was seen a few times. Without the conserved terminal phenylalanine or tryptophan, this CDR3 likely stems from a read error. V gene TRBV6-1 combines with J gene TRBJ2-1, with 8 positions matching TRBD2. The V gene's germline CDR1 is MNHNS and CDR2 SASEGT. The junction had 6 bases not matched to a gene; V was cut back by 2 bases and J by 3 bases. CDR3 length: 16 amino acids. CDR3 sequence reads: CASSETSGALYNEQFL. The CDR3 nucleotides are TGTGCCAGCAGTGAAACTAGCGGTGCCCTCTACAATGAGCAGTTCCTC.

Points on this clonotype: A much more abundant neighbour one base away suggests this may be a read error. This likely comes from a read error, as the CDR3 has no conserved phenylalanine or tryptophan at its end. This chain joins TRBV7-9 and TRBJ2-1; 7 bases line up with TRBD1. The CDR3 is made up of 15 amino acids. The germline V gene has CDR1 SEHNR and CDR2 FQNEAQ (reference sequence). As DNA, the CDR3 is TGCGCCAGCAGCCAAGCGGTGACAGGGTACAATGAGCAGTTCTCC. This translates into CASSQAVTGYNEQFS.

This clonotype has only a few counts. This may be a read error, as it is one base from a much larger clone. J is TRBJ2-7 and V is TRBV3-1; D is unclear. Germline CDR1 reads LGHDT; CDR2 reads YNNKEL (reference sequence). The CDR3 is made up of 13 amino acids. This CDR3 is CANSQDRSHEQYF. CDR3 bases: TGTGCCAACAGCCAAGATCGAAGCCACGAGCAGTACTTC.

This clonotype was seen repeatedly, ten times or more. Here the CDR3 DNA reads TGCAGTGCTAGATCCCGAACTAGCGGGAACGGCAATGAGCAGTTCTTC. Its translation is CSARSRTSGNGNEQFF. This chain connects TRBV20-1 to TRBJ2-1, with 10 bases aligning to TRBD2. After removal of 2 bases from V and 6 bases from J, the junction contained 10 bases not matched to a gene. Germline assignment: CDR1 DFQATT and CDR2 SNEGSKA (reference sequence). This CDR3 has 16 amino acids.

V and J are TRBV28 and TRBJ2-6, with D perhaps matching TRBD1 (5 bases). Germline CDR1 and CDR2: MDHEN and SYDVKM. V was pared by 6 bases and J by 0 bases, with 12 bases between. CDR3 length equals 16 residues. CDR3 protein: CASSYHQGSGANVLTF. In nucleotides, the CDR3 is TGTGCCAGCAGCTATCACCAGGGCTCTGGGGCCAACGTCCTGACTTTC.

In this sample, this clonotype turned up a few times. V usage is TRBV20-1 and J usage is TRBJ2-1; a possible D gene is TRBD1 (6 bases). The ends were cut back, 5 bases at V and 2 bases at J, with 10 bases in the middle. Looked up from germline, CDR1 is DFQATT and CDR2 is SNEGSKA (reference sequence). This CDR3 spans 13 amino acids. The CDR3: CSAYRDTYNEQFF. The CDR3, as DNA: TGCAGTGCTTACCGGGACACCTACAATGAGCAGTTCTTC.

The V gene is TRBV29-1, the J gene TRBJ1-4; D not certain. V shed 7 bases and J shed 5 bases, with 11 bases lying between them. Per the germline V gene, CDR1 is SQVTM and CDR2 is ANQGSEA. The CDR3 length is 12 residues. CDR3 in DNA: TGCAGCGCGCGGGAGATGAATGAAAAACTGTTTTTT. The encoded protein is CSAREMNEKLFF.